Shown below are 26 T cell receptor beta chains from a single sample sequenced in a study of regulatory T cells in long-lasting Graves disease. Time point meaning: persistent/refractory GD, antithyroid drugs over 5 years with positive TRAb. The TCR library was made from RNA extracted from PBMCs. Researchers made TCR beta libraries by using iRepertoire HTBI primers and running Arm-PCR on CDR3 regions. Each CDR3 protein gets one entry after TCRdb re-called the multiplex PCR reads with MiXCR. Of about 470,000 distinct CDR3 sequences listed, less than 25% are singletons. This material consisted of peripheral blood mononuclear cells (PBMCs), taken when the disease was refractory, from a patient treated with antithyroid drugs. These receptors were obtained from a female donor with Graves disease.

The table lists this clonotype with a few counts. The V gene is TRBV20-1, the J gene TRBJ2-7, with TRBD2 identical over 10 bases. The germline gives CDR1 DFQATT, CDR2 SNEGSKA (reference sequence). This CDR3 has 14 residues. V gave up 5 bases and J gave up 4 bases; unmatched junction bases: 8. The CDR3 nucleotides read TGCAGTGCTGGCGTCACTAGCGGGAATTACGAGCAGTACTTC. Translated, it gives CSAGVTSGNYEQYF.

This clonotype was observed at least ten times. The chain has TRBV6-5 and TRBJ2-7; weak D call: TRBD1 (6 bases). The CDR3 has 16 amino acids. The V gene lost 1 base and the J gene lost 9 bases, with 22 bases spanning the gap. The germline V gene has CDR1 MNHEY and CDR2 SVGAGI. The CDR3 loop is CASSYFSGAVFGGQYF. As DNA, the CDR3 is TGTGCCAGCAGTTACTTTTCAGGGGCCGTCTTCGGCGGGCAGTACTTC.

This clonotype was picked up one time. The genes are TRBV19 and TRBJ1-1; 7 nucleotides agree with TRBD1. Germline V gene lookup returns CDR1 LNHDA and CDR2 SQIVND (reference sequence). With 9 bases clipped from V and 2 bases from J, the junction kept 6 bases outside the gene matches. CDR3 length equals 13 residues. The CDR3 loop is CASSQGFNTEAFF. CDR3 nucleotides: TGTGCCAGCTCACAGGGGTTTAACACTGAAGCTTTCTTT.

This clonotype came up many times. The V and J genes are TRBV7-3 and TRBJ2-2; D is perhaps TRBD2 (6 bases). Trimming took 3 bases from V and 1 from J, leaving 12 bases between them. Germline CDR1 reads SGHTA; CDR2 reads FQGTGA. CDR3 length: 16 residues. In nucleotides, the CDR3 is TGTGCCAGCAGCTTCGGGGCGGGAATGAACACCGGGGAGCTGTTTTTT. This translates into CASSFGAGMNTGELFF.

This clonotype was observed many times. The gene calls are TRBV27 and TRBJ2-5; possible D gene TRBD1, 6 bases. Germline values: CDR1 MNHEY, CDR2 SMNVEV (reference sequence). This CDR3 region has 15 residues. The V end lost 5 bases, the J end lost 5 bases, and 18 bases lay between the germline ends. The CDR3 sequence: CASSDGSQGMETQYF. For the CDR3, the DNA is TGTGCCAGCAGTGATGGTAGTCAGGGGATGGAGACCCAGTACTTC.

This sequence joins TRBV30 and TRBJ1-6; D gene unclear. This CDR3 has 15 amino acids. Looked up from germline, CDR1 is GTSNPN and CDR2 is SVGIG (reference sequence). V dropped 3 bases and J dropped 4 bases, with 13 bases sitting between them. CDR3 amino acids: CAWRDGWFYNSPLHF. The CDR3 DNA reads TGTGCCTGGAGGGACGGATGGTTTTATAATTCACCCCTCCACTTT.

This clonotype was observed a few times. The rearrangement joins TRBV19 to TRBJ2-5; 7 bases align to TRBD1. V lost 2 bases, J lost 2 bases, and 14 bases stayed unmatched. This CDR3 has 18 amino acids. The germline V gene has CDR1 LNHDA and CDR2 SQIVND (reference sequence). CDR3 in amino acids: CASSIRERGPAAQETQYF. In nucleotides, the CDR3 is TGTGCCAGTAGTATACGGGAAAGGGGGCCTGCGGCTCAAGAGACCCAGTACTTC.

DNA for the CDR3: TGTGCCAGCAGCTTGTCCGGGCGGACCGGGGAGCTGTTTTTT. Residues: CASSLSGRTGELFF. The V and J genes are TRBV5-5 and TRBJ2-2; D unresolved. Trimming took 1 base from V and 5 from J, leaving 9 bases between them. This CDR3 has 14 residues. The germline gives CDR1 SGHKS, CDR2 YYEKEE (reference sequence).

This clonotype has a count of ten or more. The chain has TRBV6-1 and TRBJ1-5; no clear D gene. The CDR3 consists of 14 residues. The V gene lost 10 bases and the J gene lost 4 bases, with 17 bases spanning the gap. Germline CDR1 MNHNS, CDR2 SASEGT. Written as DNA, the CDR3 is TGTGCCATATCGGCGGGAAGGTGGAATCAGCCCCAGCATTTT. Translating it yields CAISAGRWNQPQHF.

The rearrangement uses TRBV19 and TRBJ1-5; a possible D gene is TRBD1 (6 bases). V was trimmed by 1 base and J by 3 bases, leaving 10 bases between them. CDR1 and CDR2 (germline): LNHDA, SQIVND (reference sequence). The CDR3 is 15 amino acids. For the CDR3, the DNA is TGTGCCAGTAGTATAGTGACAGGTCTCAATCAGCCCCAGCATTTT. Amino acids: CASSIVTGLNQPQHF. Complete variable domain (other parts from reference TRBV19 and TRBJ1-5): DGGITQSPKYLFRKEGQNVTLSCEQNLNHDAMYWYRQDPGQGLRLIYYSQIVNDFQKGDIAEGYSVSREKKESFPLTVTSAQKNPTAFYLCASSIVTGLNQPQHFGDGTRLSIL.

This clonotype was detected a few times. In DNA, the CDR3 is TGTGCCAGCTCACTGCGGGACAGGGTAACGAACACTGAAGCTTTCTTT. Amino acids: CASSLRDRVTNTEAFF. V and J are TRBV18 and TRBJ1-1; 9 nucleotides align to TRBD1. The CDR3 length is 16 residues. Germline CDR1 is KGHSH and CDR2 is LQKENI. Germline trimming cut 4 bases from V and 1 base from J; bases unmatched to any gene: 7.

The chain has TRBV10-2 and TRBJ1-2; D remains ambiguous. The CDR3 has 12 residues. From germline, CDR1 is WSHSY and CDR2 SAAADI. V lost 6 bases and J lost 5, with 10 bases in between. The CDR3 DNA sequence: TGCGCCAGCAGAGCCTCGGGTTATGGCTACACCTTC. It specifies CASRASGYGYTF.

This clonotype was seen ten or more times. The V gene is TRBV2, the J gene TRBJ2-4; D remains unclear. The CDR3 consists of 17 residues. Germline V gene data show CDR1 as SNHLY and CDR2 as FYNNEI. V lost 0 bases, J lost 0 bases, and 12 bases lay in between. The chain's CDR3 is CASSEALARLAKNIQYF. As DNA, the CDR3 is TGTGCCAGCAGTGAAGCTCTTGCCAGACTAGCCAAAAACATTCAGTACTTC.

There are a few counts of this clonotype. A read error may be the cause here, since a much bigger clone is one base away. J is TRBJ1-4 and V is TRBV28; D might be TRBD1 (5 bases). With 3 bases removed from V and 3 bases from J, the gap between germline ends came to 11 bases. The CDR3 consists of 15 residues. Germline loops: CDR1 MDHEN, CDR2 SYDVKM. Written as DNA, the CDR3 is TGTGCCAGCAGTTTCCTAAGGGGAGCTAATGAAAAACTGTTTTTT. Translating it yields CASSFLRGANEKLFF.

The chain employs TRBV4-1 and TRBJ1-6; TRBD1 is a possible D gene (5 bases). V was shortened by 0 bases and J by 9 bases, with 12 bases between the two germline ends. Germline V gene data show CDR1 as MGHRA and CDR2 as YSYEKL. The CDR3 runs to 15 residues. CDR3 nucleotides: TGCGCCAGCAGCCAAGAAAGGGGATTCCCTTCACCCCTCCACTTT. It codes for CASSQERGFPSPLHF.

To note about this clonotype: The junction differs from germline at one of its ends, possibly a read error. This sequence joins TRBV7-7 and TRBJ2-5, with 8 bases that match TRBD2. CDR1 and CDR2 (germline): SSHAT, FNYEAQ (reference sequence). This CDR3 is 15 amino acids long. The CDR3 region is CASSLAGLGNGAQYF. CDR3 nucleotides: TGTGCTAGCAGCTTAGCGGGACTCGGGAATGGGGCCCAGTACTTC.

The J gene is TRBJ1-5, the V gene TRBV19; 10 bases match TRBD1. This CDR3 has 14 residues. The V gene end was trimmed by 7 bases and the J gene end by 6 bases; junction bases not matched to a gene: 6. Per germline, CDR1 LNHDA and CDR2 SQIVND (reference sequence). In DNA form, the CDR3 reads TGTGCCAGTAATCCCCGGACAGGGGGTCAGCCCCAGCATTTT. It specifies CASNPRTGGQPQHF.

This clonotype was observed at least ten times. The CDR3 region is CASSLAAGLYEQYF. CDR3 sequence (DNA): TGTGCCAGCAGCTTAGCAGCGGGACTCTACGAGCAGTACTTC. The chain joins TRBV11-2 to TRBJ2-7, with 7 bases fitting TRBD2. CDR1 SGHAT and CDR2 FQNNGV come from the germline V gene. The CDR3 is made up of 14 amino acids. J was trimmed by 3 bases and V by 1 base; bases with no gene match: 3.

This chain joins TRBV20-1 and TRBJ2-2; D gene uncertain. Per the germline V gene, CDR1 is DFQATT and CDR2 is SNEGSKA (reference sequence). With 3 bases removed from V and 1 base from J, the gap between germline ends came to 6 bases. This CDR3 is built from 13 residues. The CDR3 coding sequence is TGCAGTGCTAGGGATGGGAACACCGGGGAGCTGTTTTTT. It encodes CSARDGNTGELFF.

This clonotype was seen at least ten times. The rearrangement uses TRBV28 and TRBJ2-7; TRBD2 matches 8 bases. Germline trimming cut 2 bases from V and 0 bases from J; bases unmatched to any gene: 6. The CDR3 contains 16 residues. Germline V gene sequence: CDR1 MDHEN, CDR2 SYDVKM. CDR3: CASSLDQRESSYEQYF. The CDR3, as DNA: TGTGCCAGCAGTTTAGATCAGCGGGAGAGCTCCTACGAGCAGTACTTC.

The CDR3 sequence: CASSSTGAGANVLTF. The CDR3 DNA reads TGTGCCAGCAGCTCGACAGGGGCCGGGGCCAACGTCCTGACTTTC. This chain connects TRBV7-9 to TRBJ2-6; 8 bases agree with TRBD1. Germline CDR1 SEHNR, CDR2 FQNEAQ (reference sequence). The CDR3 consists of 15 residues. Trimming took 4 bases from V and 4 from J; bases not matched to a gene: 3.

The V gene is TRBV7-9, the J gene TRBJ1-4; D not certain. Germline V CDR1 and CDR2: SEHNR, FQNEAQ (reference sequence). This CDR3 has 13 residues. The V and J ends lost 1 base and 7 bases respectively, with 7 bases between them. Written as DNA, the CDR3 is TGTGCCAGCAGCTTAGGGGCGGCTGAAAAACTGTTTTTT. Its protein product is CASSLGAAEKLFF.

For this clonotype: The junction departs from germline at one end; a sequencing error may be responsible. The gene calls are TRBV6-2 or TRBV6-3 and TRBJ1-2; D call uncertain. This CDR3 has 17 residues. Germline lookup yields CDR1 MNHEY and CDR2 SVGEGT. CDR3 DNA: TGTGCCAGCAGTTACGTCCCAACGGGCAGAGCTAACTATAGCTACACCTTC. Its protein product is CASSYVPTGRANYSYTF.

This rearrangement joins TRBV11-2 to TRBJ2-1, with TRBD1 as a possible D gene (5 bases). Germline V lookup: CDR1 SGHAT, CDR2 FQNNGV. This CDR3 region has 11 residues. Trimming left V 5 bases short and J 7 bases short, with 6 bases between. The CDR3 is CASSNRNEQFF. The CDR3 DNA reads as TGTGCCAGCAGCAACAGGAATGAGCAGTTCTTC.

This clonotype was detected many times. The chain employs TRBV28 and TRBJ2-7; 10 positions match TRBD1. Germline assignment: CDR1 MDHEN and CDR2 SYDVKM. V trimming: 5 bases; J trimming: 7 bases; junction bases outside the gene matches: 8. This CDR3 comprises 14 residues. CDR3 sequence (DNA): TGTGCCAGCAGTAGCCAGACAGGGGGCTGGGAGCAGTACTTC. The encoded protein is CASSSQTGGWEQYF.

This clonotype was counted many times. V is TRBV2 and J is TRBJ2-2; D is possibly TRBD2 (6 bases). The germline gives CDR1 SNHLY, CDR2 FYNNEI. The V and J ends lost 2 bases and 6 bases respectively, with 19 bases between them. This CDR3 has 17 amino acids. The CDR3 nucleotides are TGTGCCAGCAGTGAAAGAGTGATCGGGAGTTGGGCCGGGGAGCTGTTTTTT. Residues: CASSERVIGSWAGELFF.